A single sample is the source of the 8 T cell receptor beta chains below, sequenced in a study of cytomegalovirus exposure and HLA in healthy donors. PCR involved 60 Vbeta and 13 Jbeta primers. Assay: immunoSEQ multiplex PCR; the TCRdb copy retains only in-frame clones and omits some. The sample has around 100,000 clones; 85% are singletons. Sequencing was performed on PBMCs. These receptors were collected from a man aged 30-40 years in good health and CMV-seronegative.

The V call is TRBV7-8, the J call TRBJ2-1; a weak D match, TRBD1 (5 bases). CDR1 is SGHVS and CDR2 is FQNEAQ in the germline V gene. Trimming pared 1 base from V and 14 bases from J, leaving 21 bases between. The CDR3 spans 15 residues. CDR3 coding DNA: TGTGCCAGCAGCTTAGGTCCCCGCTTCGGTACAGGAGAGTTCTTC. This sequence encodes CASSLGPRFGTGEFF. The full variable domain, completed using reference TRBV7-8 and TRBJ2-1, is GAGVSQSPRYKVAKRGQDVALRCDPISGHVSLFWYQQALGQGPEFLTYFQNEAQLDKSGLPSDRFFAERPEGSVSTLKIQRTQQEDSAVYLCASSLGPRFGTGEFFGPGTRLTVL.

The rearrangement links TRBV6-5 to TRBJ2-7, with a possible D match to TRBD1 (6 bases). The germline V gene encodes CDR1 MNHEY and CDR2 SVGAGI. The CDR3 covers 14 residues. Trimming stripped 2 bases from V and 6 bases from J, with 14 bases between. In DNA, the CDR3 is TGTGCCAGCAGTTACGGTGCAGGGGAAGGCGAGCAGTACTTC. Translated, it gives CASSYGAGEGEQYF.

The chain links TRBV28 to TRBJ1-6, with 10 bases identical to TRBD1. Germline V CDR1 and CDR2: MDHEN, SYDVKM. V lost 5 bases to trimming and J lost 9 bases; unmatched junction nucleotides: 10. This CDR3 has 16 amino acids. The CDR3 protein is CASSPRQGASRSPLHF. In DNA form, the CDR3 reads TGTGCCAGCAGTCCAAGACAGGGGGCTTCACGTTCACCCCTCCACTTT.

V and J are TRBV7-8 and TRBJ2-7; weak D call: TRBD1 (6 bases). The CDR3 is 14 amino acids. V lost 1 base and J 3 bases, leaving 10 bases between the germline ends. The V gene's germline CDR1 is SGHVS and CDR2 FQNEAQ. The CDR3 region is CASSLGLQGYEQYF. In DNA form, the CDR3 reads TGTGCCAGCAGCTTAGGGCTACAGGGCTACGAGCAGTACTTC. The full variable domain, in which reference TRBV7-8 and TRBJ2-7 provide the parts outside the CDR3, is GAGVSQSPRYKVAKRGQDVALRCDPISGHVSLFWYQQALGQGPEFLTYFQNEAQLDKSGLPSDRFFAERPEGSVSTLKIQRTQQEDSAVYLCASSLGLQGYEQYFGPGTRLTVT.

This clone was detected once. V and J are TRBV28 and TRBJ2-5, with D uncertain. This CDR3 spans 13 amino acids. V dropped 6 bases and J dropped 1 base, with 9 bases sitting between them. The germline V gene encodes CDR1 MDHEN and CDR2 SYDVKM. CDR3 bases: TGTGCCAGCAGGCGTTCCCTCCAAGAGACCCAGTACTTC. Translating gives CASRRSLQETQYF. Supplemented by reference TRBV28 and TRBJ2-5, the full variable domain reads DVKVTQSSRYLVKRTGEKVFLECVQDMDHENMFWYRQDPGLGLRLIYFSYDVKMKEKGDIPEGYSVSREKKERFSLILESASTNQTSMYLCASRRSLQETQYFGPGTRLLVL.

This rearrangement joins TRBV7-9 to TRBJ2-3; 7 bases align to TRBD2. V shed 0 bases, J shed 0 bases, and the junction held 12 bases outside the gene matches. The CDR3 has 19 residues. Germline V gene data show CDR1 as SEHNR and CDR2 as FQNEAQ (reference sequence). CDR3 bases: TGTGCCAGCAGCTTAGCGCTCCCGGGAGGCGGATATAGCACAGATACGCAGTATTTT. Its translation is CASSLALPGGGYSTDTQYF.

CDR3 nucleotides: TGTGCCAGTAGTAGGGGACCCCTCAGGACAGGGTCGAACACCGGGGAGCTGTTTTTT. Its protein is CASSRGPLRTGSNTGELFF. The gene calls are TRBV19 and TRBJ2-2; the match to TRBD1 covers 8 bases. Germline V gives CDR1 LNHDA, CDR2 SQIVND (reference sequence). The V gene end was trimmed by 4 bases and the J gene end by 0 bases; junction bases not matched to a gene: 13. The CDR3 has 19 residues.

The CDR3 loop is CASSFLRTQLAKNIQYF. DNA for the CDR3: TGTGCCAGCAGTTTTCTTAGGACACAATTGGCCAAAAACATTCAGTACTTC. The rearrangement joins TRBV28 to TRBJ2-4; D possibly corresponds to TRBD1 (5 bases). This CDR3 is built from 17 residues. The V gene lost 3 bases and the J gene lost 1 base, with 16 bases spanning the gap. Looked up from germline, CDR1 is MDHEN and CDR2 is SYDVKM.